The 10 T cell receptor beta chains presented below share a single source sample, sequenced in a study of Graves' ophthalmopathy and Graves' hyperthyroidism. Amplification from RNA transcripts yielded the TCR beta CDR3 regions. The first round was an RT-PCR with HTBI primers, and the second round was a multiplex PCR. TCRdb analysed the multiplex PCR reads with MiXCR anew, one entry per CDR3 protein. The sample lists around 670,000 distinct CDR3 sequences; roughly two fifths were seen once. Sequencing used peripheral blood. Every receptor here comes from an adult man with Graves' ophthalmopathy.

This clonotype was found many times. The CDR3 region has the DNA TGTGCCAGCAGCTCGACAGGGGCCCGGGGCTACACCTTC. Its protein product is CASSSTGARGYTF. The V and J genes are TRBV5-4 and TRBJ1-2; 8 bases are shared with TRBD1. The CDR3 is made up of 13 amino acids. The germline V gene encodes CDR1 SGHNT and CDR2 YYREEE (reference sequence). With 3 bases clipped from V and 8 bases from J, the junction kept 6 bases outside the gene matches.

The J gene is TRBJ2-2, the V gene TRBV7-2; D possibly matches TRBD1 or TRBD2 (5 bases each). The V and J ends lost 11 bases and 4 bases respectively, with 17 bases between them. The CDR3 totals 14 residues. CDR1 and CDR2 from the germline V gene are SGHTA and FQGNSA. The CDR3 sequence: CAAATSGGTGELFF. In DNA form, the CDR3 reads TGTGCCGCAGCTACAAGTGGGGGCACCGGGGAGCTGTTTTTT. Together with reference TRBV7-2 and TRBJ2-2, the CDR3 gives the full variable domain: GAGVSQSPSNKVTEKGKDVELRCDPISGHTALYWYRQSLGQGLEFLIYFQGNSAPDKSGLPSDRFSAERTGGSVSTLTIQRTQQEDSAVYLCAAATSGGTGELFFGEGSRLTVL.

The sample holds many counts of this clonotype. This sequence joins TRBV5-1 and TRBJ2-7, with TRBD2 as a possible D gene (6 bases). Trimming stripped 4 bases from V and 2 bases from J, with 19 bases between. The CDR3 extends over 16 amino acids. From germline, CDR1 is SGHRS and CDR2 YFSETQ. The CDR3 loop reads CASSPRDQRVTYEQYF. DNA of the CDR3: TGCGCCAGCAGCCCGAGGGACCAGCGGGTAACCTACGAGCAGTACTTC.

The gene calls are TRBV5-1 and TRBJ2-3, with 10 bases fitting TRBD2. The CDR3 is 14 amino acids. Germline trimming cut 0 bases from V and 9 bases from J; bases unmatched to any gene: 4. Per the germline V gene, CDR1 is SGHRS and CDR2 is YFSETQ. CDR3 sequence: CASSLEAGGRTQYF. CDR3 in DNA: TGCGCCAGCAGCTTGGAAGCGGGAGGGCGAACGCAGTATTTT. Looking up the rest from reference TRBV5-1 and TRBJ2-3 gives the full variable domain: KAGVTQTPRYLIKTRGQQVTLSCSPISGHRSVSWYQQTPGQGLQFLFEYFSETQRNKGNFPGRFSGRQFSNSRSEMNVSTLELGDSALYLCASSLEAGGRTQYFGPGTRLTVL.

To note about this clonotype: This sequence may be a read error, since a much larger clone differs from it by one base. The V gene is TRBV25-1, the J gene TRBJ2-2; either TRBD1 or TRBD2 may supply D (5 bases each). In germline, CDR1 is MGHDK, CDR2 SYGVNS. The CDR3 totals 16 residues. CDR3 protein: CASSVWGPLLPGELLF. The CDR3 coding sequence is TGTGCCAGCAGTGTTTGGGGACCCCTATTACCCGGGGAGCTGCTTTTT.

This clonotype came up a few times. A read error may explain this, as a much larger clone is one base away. The chain's CDR3 is CASSVISGANVLTF. The CDR3 DNA reads TGTGCCAGCAGTGTGATCTCTGGGGCCAACGTCCTGACTTTC. The chain recombines TRBV25-1 with TRBJ2-6, with D uncertain. This CDR3 is built from 14 residues. Germline CDR1 MGHDK, CDR2 SYGVNS. V was cut by 4 bases and J by 0 bases, with 4 bases left in between.

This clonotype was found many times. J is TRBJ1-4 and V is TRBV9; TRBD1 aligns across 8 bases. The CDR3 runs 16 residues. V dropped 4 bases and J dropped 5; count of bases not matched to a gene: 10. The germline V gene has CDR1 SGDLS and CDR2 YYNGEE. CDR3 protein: CASSSPPGQANEKLFF. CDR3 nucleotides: TGTGCCAGCAGCTCCCCCCCGGGACAGGCAAATGAAAAACTGTTTTTT.

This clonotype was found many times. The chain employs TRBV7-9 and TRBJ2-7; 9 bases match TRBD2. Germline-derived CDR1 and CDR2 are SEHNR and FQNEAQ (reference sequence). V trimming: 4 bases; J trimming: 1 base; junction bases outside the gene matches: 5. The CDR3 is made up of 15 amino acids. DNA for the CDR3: TGTGCCAGCAGCTGGGCTAGCGGGACTTCCTACGAGCAGTACTTC. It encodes CASSWASGTSYEQYF.

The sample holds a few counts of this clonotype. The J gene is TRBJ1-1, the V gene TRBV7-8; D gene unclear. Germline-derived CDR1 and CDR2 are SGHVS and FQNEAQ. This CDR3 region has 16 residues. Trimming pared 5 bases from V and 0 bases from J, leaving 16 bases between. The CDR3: CASSRWGGGMNTEAFF. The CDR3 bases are TGTGCCAGCAGCCGTTGGGGAGGTGGGATGAACACTGAAGCTTTCTTT. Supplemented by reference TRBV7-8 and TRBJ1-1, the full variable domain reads GAGVSQSPRYKVAKRGQDVALRCDPISGHVSLFWYQQALGQGPEFLTYFQNEAQLDKSGLPSDRFFAERPEGSVSTLKIQRTQQEDSAVYLCASSRWGGGMNTEAFFGQGTRLTVV.

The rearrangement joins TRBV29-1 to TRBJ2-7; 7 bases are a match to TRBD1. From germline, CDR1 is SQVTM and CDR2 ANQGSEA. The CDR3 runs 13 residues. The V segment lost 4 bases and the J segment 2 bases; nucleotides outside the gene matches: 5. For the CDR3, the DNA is TGCAGCGTTGTCGCCCAGGGGGCCTACGAGCAGTACTTC. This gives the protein CSVVAQGAYEQYF.